This T cell receptor (beta chain) was found in a study of blood T cell repertoires in COVID-19 (dated by TCRdb to 2020 to 2022). As for the study more broadly: Samples covering the acute and convalescent phases of COVID-19 were provided by collaborators in the United States, Italy and Spain. Deeply sampled blood TCRbeta repertoires from subjects exposed to, actively infected with, or recovered from COVID-19 were included in the dataset. Where HLA class I and class II types were available, the types were taken from metadata supplied by the sample provider, not from assay-based typing. Samples came from the ongoing ImmuneRACE study (first 160 participants) plus 1,254 subjects from 6 global collaborators. The material from the prospective study consisted of cDNA or gDNA derived from T cells, B-cell-depleted T cells, or PBMCs. The sample metadata nearly always contained a de-identified subject ID, COVID-19 status, age in years and sex. A freely available public database, intended as a resource for researchers studying the immune response to SARS-CoV-2, is where the repertoires were released.

Whole blood was collected in K2EDTA tubes by collaborating institutions according to the institutions' own protocols. For TCRbeta analysis, collaborators shipped samples as frozen whole blood, isolated PBMCs, or DNA extracted from either of those sample types. Inclusive of the bounding cysteine and phenylalanine, the CDR3 is 14 residues long. Here the CDR3 DNA is all that survives: 42 bases in frame from base 1. According to the germline V gene (reference sequence), CDR1 reads WNHNN and CDR2 reads SYGVQD. At the junction V is shortened by 3 bases and J by 3 bases, with 12 bases in between. Here is what the overall study found, with its caveats: How much clinical and demographic metadata was included differed by source and by participant, and the metadata was provided uncurated.

The immunoSEQ Assay, a bias-controlled multiplex PCR, was used to amplify TCRbeta CDR3 regions from genomic DNA. The original pipeline was this. The number of nucleated cells in each sample was estimated by amplification of reference gene primers within the assay. To quantify the absolute abundance of each unique TCRbeta CDR3 rearrangement, sequence reads were collapsed and filtered. For each sample, productive Simpson clonality was calculated as the square root of Simpson's diversity index over productive rearrangements. Entries here come from immuneACCESS through TCRdb and include only in-frame sequences with V and J called. Some clones fail to appear in such tables; in the studies checked, an unresolved V gene covers under half of the shortfall, and the cause of the remainder is unknown. V and J calls and clone size follow that table, whereas D and trimming were derived from the DNA. This sample has 200,000 to 250,000 clones in its table, and about 92% of those were observed once. Of the sample, around 1.2% is held by the ten largest clones.

To note about this clone: Its antigen target is currently unknown. No much larger clonotype is one base removed from it; base qualities were not supplied.

The sample taken for sequencing was peripheral blood. The receptor was derived from a man aged 30-40 years with acute or convalescent COVID-19. The V gene is TRBV10-1 and the J gene is TRBJ2-7; TRBD2 is a weak D gene call, 5 bases matching. The CDR3 protein is CASSDGGSLYEQYF. DNA sequence: TGCGCCAGCAGTGACGGAGGATCCCTCTACGAGCAGTACTTC.